This TCR beta chain came from a study of long-term antiretroviral therapy in people with HIV (dated by TCRdb to the early 2020s). About the investigation overall: The earliest samples were collected approximately a decade before the 2015 WHO recommendation for immediate ART, a period when ART was typically delayed until CD4 counts fell. A retrospective serial study tested whether changes in peripheral blood TRB repertoire composition and diversity were associated with ART initiation and durable HIV suppression. From some 33 adults with confirmed HIV infection, the cohort provided 150 to 200 cryopreserved PBMC samples, gathered serially across a mean of about 6 years (range 1-12). Of the 25 to 30 participants with HIV, about a dozen were female. No cross-contamination during QIAcube processing was seen in test extractions of a monoclonal T-cell line run alongside roughly 30 polyclonal samples. What the study reported, not specific to this receptor: Owing to limited PBMC availability, only the TCR beta chain was sequenced, without alpha chain pairing. Expanded TRB clones identified before ART initiation dominated the repertoire at all time points, although this dominance fluctuated and declined in many PLHIV after ART. Unsorted PBMC were profiled instead of sorted CD4+ and CD8+ T cells because pre-ART samples had limited cell numbers. The samples span the years 2004 to 2017, and the ART regimens used at that time may not be as effective as current regimens. Inferences about post-ART repertoire changes were limited because no data were available on ART adherence, viral resistance or therapy changes. Narrower CDR3 length ranges were observed in HIV repertoires than in controls, and an antigen-experienced repertoire with only a slight naive shift after ART was suggested by the network structure. Starting ART was linked to a significant rise in TRB diversity, yet even after long-term ART the diversity remained significantly lower than in transplant donor controls.

The immunoSEQ hsTCRB v3.0 assay was used at survey level resolution to sequence the TRB variable region. A depth of 40,000-50,000 T-cell genomes per sample was targeted for TRB sequencing. Pooled TRB libraries were sequenced on an Illumina MiSeq with a v3 150-cycle kit. On the study's bioinformatics: Repertoire analysis ran in R within a reproducible Nextflow workflow covering QC, data transformation and analysis. LymphoSeq2, an R package for AIRR-Seq data exploration, was used to implement custom analyses. After excluding a few samples that yielded fewer than 5000 total TRB sequences, 150 to 200 HIV repertoires remained for analysis. Among the roughly 200 retained HIV repertoires, 59 were collected before ART initiation and 120 to 140 after ART initiation. Repertoires were downsampled to 5000 TRB nucleotide sequences, with summary statistics averaged over 100 downsampling iterations. Only TRB sequences with CDR3 regions of at least seven amino acids were retained for analysis. Diversity was assessed using a clonality score derived from Shannon entropy and using the Gini coefficient. In the repertoire networks, any two of the top 5000 CDR3 amino acid sequences were linked whenever the two sequences differed by an edit distance of one. Antigen specificity groups and MHC restriction were predicted for TRB CDR3 amino acid sequences with GLIPH2. To flag known associations with CMV, EBV, HIV or tissue antigens, CDR3 amino acid sequences were compared against VDJdb and McPAS-TCR. Pre-ART, post-ART and control groups were compared with Wilcoxon signed-rank tests and Holm-Bonferroni correction. Sourced from immuneACCESS, this table was stored by TCRdb with only in-frame sequences that have V and J called. A share of the clones is absent; for the studies checked, an unresolved V gene accounts for under half, and the remainder has no known explanation. That table supplies the V and J calls and clone size; D and trimming were determined from the DNA. A total of approximately 20,000 clones appear in this sample, 65% to 85% of them only once. The top ten hold roughly 8% of the sample.

For this clone: Which antigen it targets is not known. The input lacks base qualities; no much larger clone sits a single base away.

Inclusion was restricted to participants for whom at least one PBMC sample before ART initiation and at least two post-ART samples were available. All participants with HIV were treated in the United States of America. Before DNA extraction, cryopreserved samples of roughly 1-10 million PBMC were thawed and washed. At the time of the earliest PBMC sample, participants with HIV were aged between about 20 and 54 years. PBMC samples from each participant spanned 1-4 timepoints before ART initiation and 2-8 timepoints after ART initiation, with a median of 7 samples. For every participant, serial HIV viral load, CD4+ T-cell count, ART history and demographic data were obtained. A Qiagen kit on a QIAcube was used to extract genomic DNA from unsorted PBMC, with samples processed in batches of 12. The CDR3 measures 16 amino acids from cysteine to phenylalanine. The kept DNA is CDR3 alone, 48 bases in frame from the first base. CDR1 and CDR2, looked up from the germline V gene (reference sequence), are LNHDA and SQIVND. Cut back by 1 base and 0 bases, the V and J ends lie 10 bases apart.

Material: unsorted PBMCs, obtained 0.9 years after starting antiretroviral therapy. This TCR was recovered from a young man with HIV. The chain employs TRBV19 and TRBJ2-1; the D gene assignment is perhaps TRBD1 or TRBD2, with each matching 5 bases. At the DNA level, the sequence is TGTGCCAGTAGTATAGTGGGGGTAGGCTCCTACAATGAGCAGTTCTTC. Its product reads: CASSIVGVGSYNEQFF.